What follows are 20 T cell receptor beta chains derived from one specimen sequenced in a study of OX40 agonist ivuxolimab in advanced cancers. The repertoire was sequenced with immunoSEQ multiplex PCR; TCRdb's copy has only in-frame clones and lacks some. The data contain some 80,000 clones, just under 85% of them singletons. The source material was CD4+ or CD8+ T cells sorted from blood, sampled in a trial of the OX40 agonist ivuxolimab. These receptors were obtained from an adult with an advanced solid tumor such as melanoma, head and neck, liver or kidney cancer.

The chain employs TRBV10-3 and TRBJ2-5; 7 nucleotides line up with TRBD2. J lost 4 bases, V lost 6 bases, and 8 bases had no gene match. CDR1 and CDR2 from the germline V gene are ENHRY and SYGVKD. The CDR3 is made up of 14 amino acids. CDR3 protein: CAISHGLEGETQYF. DNA for the CDR3: TGTGCCATCAGCCATGGACTAGAAGGAGAGACCCAGTACTTC.

The gene calls are TRBV6-1 and TRBJ2-5; D might be TRBD1 (6 bases). The CDR3 extends over 14 amino acids. The germline gives CDR1 MNHNS, CDR2 SASEGT. V was shortened by 1 base and J by 5 bases, with 11 bases between the two germline ends. The CDR3 coding sequence is TGTGCCAGCAGTGAAGGGCTTAGGGGGGAGACCCAGTACTTC. Translation gives CASSEGLRGETQYF.

A single count supports this clone. V gene TRBV5-1 combines with J gene TRBJ1-4, with D uncertain. This CDR3 comprises 14 residues. Trimming removed 7 bases at V and 2 bases at J, with 12 bases between. Germline CDR1 reads SGHRS; CDR2 reads YFSETQ. CDR3 coding DNA: TGCGCCAGCTCCCGTGGAAGTACTAATGAAAAACTGTTTTTT. Translating it yields CASSRGSTNEKLFF.

DNA for the CDR3: TGTGCCAGCGGAAGGGCTAGCTCCTATAATTCACCCCTCCACTTT. It encodes CASGRASSYNSPLHF. This chain uses TRBV6-5 with TRBJ1-6; no reliable D call. The CDR3 is 15 residues long. CDR1 and CDR2 from the germline V gene are MNHEY and SVGAGI. With 8 bases removed from V and 0 bases from J, the gap between germline ends came to 11 bases.

In nucleotides, the CDR3 is TGTGCCAGCAGCGGGGTGGACAGCCAGAACACTGAAGCTTTCTTT. Translating it yields CASSGVDSQNTEAFF. This chain connects TRBV5-5 to TRBJ1-1; D is perhaps TRBD1 (6 bases). V was clipped by 4 bases and J by 1 base, with 14 bases between them. Germline assignment: CDR1 SGHKS and CDR2 YYEKEE (reference sequence). The length of the CDR3 is 15 residues.

This chain connects TRBV11-2 to TRBJ2-4; D is ambiguous. CDR1 SGHAT and CDR2 FQNNGV come from the germline V gene. The CDR3 is 11 residues long. V was shortened by 4 bases and J by 6 bases, with 4 bases between the two germline ends. The CDR3 nucleotides read TGTGCCAGCAGCTCGCTAAACATTCAGTACTTC. It codes for CASSSLNIQYF. Filled out from reference TRBV11-2 and TRBJ2-4, the complete variable domain reads EAGVAQSPRYKIIEKRQSVAFWCNPISGHATLYWYQQILGQGPKLLIQFQNNGVVDDSQLPKDRFSAERLKGVDSTLKIQPAKLEDSAVYLCASSSLNIQYFGAGTRLSVL.

This CDR3 is CASSRTGTYQPQHF. DNA for the CDR3: TGTGCCAGCTCACGTACCGGGACTTATCAGCCCCAGCATTTT. The genes are TRBV18 and TRBJ1-5; D is perhaps TRBD1 (5 bases). CDR1 KGHSH and CDR2 LQKENI come from the germline V gene. Trimming cost V 4 bases and J 5 bases, with 12 bases left between them. The CDR3 runs 14 residues.

The J gene is TRBJ2-5, the V gene TRBV7-6; D remains unclear. The J call is doubtful: the DNA matches TRBJ2-7 better. In germline, CDR1 is SGHVS, CDR2 FNYEAQ. This CDR3 is built from 13 residues. CDR3 residues: CASSPDTHYEQYF. The CDR3 bases are TGTGCCAGCAGCCCAGACACCCATTACGAGCAGTACTTC.

The table lists this clone with a count of one. V is TRBV11-2 and J is TRBJ2-7, with D maybe TRBD1 (7 bases). The CDR3 has 13 residues. The germline V gene encodes CDR1 SGHAT and CDR2 FQNNGV. V shed 5 bases and J shed 6 bases, with 14 bases lying between them. The CDR3 DNA reads as TGTGCCAGCAGCCACCGACAGGGAGGCGAGCAGTACTTC. Translation gives CASSHRQGGEQYF. The entire variable domain, with the rest obtained from reference TRBV11-2 and TRBJ2-7, is as follows: EAGVAQSPRYKIIEKRQSVAFWCNPISGHATLYWYQQILGQGPKLLIQFQNNGVVDDSQLPKDRFSAERLKGVDSTLKIQPAKLEDSAVYLCASSHRQGGEQYFGPGTRLTVT.

The chain links TRBV7-8 to TRBJ1-6, with D possibly matching TRBD1 (5 bases). The CDR3 has 14 residues. In germline, CDR1 is SGHVS, CDR2 FQNEAQ. Trimming shortened V by 1 base and J by 6 bases, and 7 bases separated the two germline ends. CDR3 loop: CASSLDGGNSPLHF. In DNA, the CDR3 is TGTGCCAGCAGCTTAGACGGGGGTAATTCACCCCTCCACTTT.

V gene TRBV15 combines with J gene TRBJ1-3, with D maybe TRBD1 (5 bases). Per germline, CDR1 LNHNV and CDR2 YYDKDF (reference sequence). V lost 0 bases to trimming and J lost 2 bases, with 11 bases between them. The CDR3 spans 16 residues. The CDR3 region is CATSREAGSTGNTIYF. As DNA, the CDR3 is TGTGCCACCAGCAGAGAAGCAGGGAGCACTGGAAACACCATATATTTT.

The sample holds one count of this clone. The chain has TRBV30 and TRBJ2-1, with TRBD1 matching 9 bases. V trimming: 0 bases; J trimming: 8 bases; junction bases outside the gene matches: 8. CDR1 is GTSNPN and CDR2 is SVGIG in the germline V gene (reference sequence). The CDR3 has 15 residues. The DNA for the CDR3 is TGTGCCTGGAGTGTACAGGAGGACAGGGGTGATGAGCAGTTCTTC. Translation gives CAWSVQEDRGDEQFF. Full variable domain (remainder filled in from reference TRBV30 and TRBJ2-1): SQTIHQWPATLVQPVGSPLSLECTVEGTSNPNLYWYRQAAGRGLQLLFYSVGIGQISSEVPQNLSASRPQDRQFILSSKKLLLSDSGFYLCAWSVQEDRGDEQFFGPGTRLTVL.

This chain joins TRBV7-2 and TRBJ1-3, with 8 nucleotides matching TRBD1. The CDR3 contains 17 residues. CDR1 and CDR2 from the germline V gene are SGHTA and FQGNSA. V lost 1 base to trimming and J lost 4 bases; unmatched junction nucleotides: 9. CDR3 amino acids: CASSLVRTGSLGNTIYF. DNA of the CDR3: TGTGCCAGCAGCTTAGTGAGGACAGGGTCCCTGGGAAACACCATATATTTT. Full variable domain (rest looked up from reference TRBV7-2 and TRBJ1-3): GAGVSQSPSNKVTEKGKDVELRCDPISGHTALYWYRQSLGQGLEFLIYFQGNSAPDKSGLPSDRFSAERTGGSVSTLTIQRTQQEDSAVYLCASSLVRTGSLGNTIYFGEGSWLTVV.

The rearrangement links TRBV7-2 to TRBJ1-2; D remains ambiguous. The CDR3 runs to 13 residues. Trimming cost V 6 bases and J 2 bases, with 10 bases left between them. CDR1 and CDR2 from the germline V gene are SGHTA and FQGNSA. The CDR3 sequence is CASRIDGNYGYTF. The CDR3 DNA reads TGTGCCAGCAGGATCGACGGAAACTATGGCTACACCTTC.

This chain joins TRBV11-3 and TRBJ2-1; D gene ambiguous. This CDR3 has 13 residues. V dropped 1 base and J dropped 10 bases, with 11 bases sitting between them. Looked up from germline, CDR1 is SGHNT and CDR2 is YENEEA. CDR3 region: CASSLVPSKEQFF. CDR3 nucleotide sequence: TGTGCCAGCAGCTTAGTCCCTAGTAAGGAGCAGTTCTTC.

V is TRBV6-6 and J is TRBJ1-4, with 10 bases fitting TRBD1. This CDR3 contains 13 residues. The junction had 4 bases not matched to a gene; V was cut back by 7 bases and J by 8 bases. Germline V gene lookup returns CDR1 MNHNY and CDR2 SVGAGI (reference sequence). The CDR3 coding sequence is TGTGCCAGCACCGGGACAGGGGACGAAAAACTGTTTTTT. This sequence encodes CASTGTGDEKLFF.

This clone was seen a few times. The CDR3 region has the DNA TGTGCCAGCAGCCAAGGCAGCCAGCCCCAGCATTTT. Protein sequence: CASSQGSQPQHF. This chain connects TRBV27 to TRBJ1-5, with no clear D. The CDR3 sequence is 12 residues long. Germline CDR1 and CDR2: MNHEY and SMNVEV (reference sequence). V was clipped by 6 bases and J by 7 bases, with 10 bases between them.

In its sample, this clone was seen once. This rearrangement joins TRBV19 to TRBJ2-2, with 10 bases aligning to TRBD1. This CDR3 has 15 residues. The trim removed 8 bases at V and 5 bases at J, leaving 8 bases unmatched. In germline, CDR1 is LNHDA, CDR2 SQIVND (reference sequence). The DNA of the CDR3 is TGTGCCAGTGGGAGGGGACAGGGGCAAACCGGGGAGCTGTTTTTT. Protein sequence: CASGRGQGQTGELFF. The whole variable domain, filled in from reference TRBV19 and TRBJ2-2, reads DGGITQSPKYLFRKEGQNVTLSCEQNLNHDAMYWYRQDPGQGLRLIYYSQIVNDFQKGDIAEGYSVSREKKESFPLTVTSAQKNPTAFYLCASGRGQGQTGELFFGEGSRLTVL.

This clone showed up just a few times. The chain couples TRBV2 to TRBJ1-3; D not resolved. The CDR3 has 17 amino acids. V lost 3 bases and J lost 0, with 15 bases in between. Germline V gene sequence: CDR1 SNHLY, CDR2 FYNNEI. This chain's CDR3 is CASSESLPGSSGNTIYF. CDR3 sequence (DNA): TGTGCCAGCAGTGAGTCACTTCCAGGCAGCTCTGGAAACACCATATATTTT.

The chain carries TRBV4-1 and TRBJ2-5; D unclear. Germline-derived CDR1 and CDR2 are MGHRA and YSYEKL. This CDR3 comprises 15 residues. The V end was cut by 0 bases, the J end by 3 bases, with 11 bases between. As DNA, the CDR3 is TGCGCCAGCAGCCAAGAATATAGGACCGAAGAGACCCAGTACTTC. Protein product: CASSQEYRTEETQYF.